The 4 T cell receptor beta chains below were found in one sample sequenced in a study of blood T cell repertoires in COVID-19. The repertoire was sequenced with immunoSEQ multiplex PCR; TCRdb's copy has only in-frame clones and lacks some. There are some 54,000 clones in the sample; around 86% occur only once, and less than 2% lies in the top ten. Sequencing was performed on peripheral blood. These receptors all come from a woman aged 55-70 years with acute or convalescent COVID-19.

The genes are TRBV2 and TRBJ2-4; 7 bases map to TRBD1. Germline CDR1 is SNHLY and CDR2 is FYNNEI. This CDR3 is built from 17 residues. V shed 7 bases, J shed 1 base, and the junction held 13 bases outside the gene matches. CDR3 DNA sequence: TGTGCCAGCATTACAGGGGTTCTATCTACGGCCAAAAACATTCAGTACTTC. Its translation is CASITGVLSTAKNIQYF.

The rearrangement uses TRBV27 and TRBJ1-1, with 8 bases lining up with TRBD1. The germline V gene encodes CDR1 MNHEY and CDR2 SMNVEV (reference sequence). J lost 4 bases, V lost 6 bases, and 7 bases had no gene match. The CDR3 sequence is 14 residues long. The DNA for the CDR3 is TGTGCCAGCAGCCCGGACAGGGTTGGCACTGAAGCTTTCTTT. Translated: CASSPDRVGTEAFF.

The rearrangement uses TRBV24-1 and TRBJ2-2; 12 bases match TRBD2. CDR1 is KGHDR, CDR2 SFDVKD, per germline. V lost 5 bases, J lost 5 bases, and 20 bases stayed unmatched. The CDR3 totals 21 residues. CDR3 sequence: CATSAPPGQALLAGGTGELFF. As DNA, the CDR3 is TGTGCCACCAGTGCCCCTCCTGGGCAGGCCTTACTAGCGGGGGGTACCGGGGAGCTGTTTTTT.

This chain uses TRBV2 with TRBJ2-7; a weak D match, TRBD1 (6 bases). There are 13 residues in the CDR3. CDR1 SNHLY and CDR2 FYNNEI come from the germline V gene. The ends were cut back, 4 bases at V and 3 bases at J, with 10 bases in the middle. This chain's CDR3 is CASSGAGDYEQYF. The CDR3 nucleotides read TGTGCCAGCAGTGGGGCAGGGGACTACGAGCAGTACTTC.